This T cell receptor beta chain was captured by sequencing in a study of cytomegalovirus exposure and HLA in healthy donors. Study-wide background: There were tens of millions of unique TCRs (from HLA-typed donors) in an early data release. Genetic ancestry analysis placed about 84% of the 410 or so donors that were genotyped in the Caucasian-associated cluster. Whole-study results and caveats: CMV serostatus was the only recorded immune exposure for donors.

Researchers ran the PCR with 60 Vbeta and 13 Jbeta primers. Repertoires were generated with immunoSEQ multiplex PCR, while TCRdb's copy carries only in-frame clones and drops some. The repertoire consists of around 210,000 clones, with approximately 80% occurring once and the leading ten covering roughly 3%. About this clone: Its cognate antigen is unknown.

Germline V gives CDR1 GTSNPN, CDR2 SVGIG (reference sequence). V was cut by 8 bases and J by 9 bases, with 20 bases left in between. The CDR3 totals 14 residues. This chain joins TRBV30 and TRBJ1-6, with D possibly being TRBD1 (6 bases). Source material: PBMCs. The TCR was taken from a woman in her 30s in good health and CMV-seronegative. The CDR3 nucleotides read TGTGCCGGAGGTCGGGGTTGGGACACTTCACCCCTCCACTTT. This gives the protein CAGGRGWDTSPLHF.